This is a list of T cell receptor beta chains from one sample in a study of T cells after yellow fever vaccination. TCRdb passed the 5' RACE reads through MiXCR, listing each CDR3 protein once. The sample has a few hundred thousand distinct CDR3 sequences, approximately 8% seen once. The sample in question was PBMCs, obtained roughly 47 days after the first yellow fever vaccination. The receptors originated from a man aged 18 to 29 who received the YFV17D yellow fever vaccine. CDR3s include the opening cysteine and the closing phenylalanine or tryptophan. Fields, in order: CDR3 protein, CDR3 DNA, D gene, clone size, V gene, J gene. D genes are given only for firm matches. Some rows have no size entry. The others give once, few or many, or a class for an expanded clone.

CDR3: CASSGGSFTEAFF
DNA: TGTGCCAGCAGCGGAGGGAGTTTTACTGAAGCTTTCTTT
D: -
size: few
V: TRBV9
J: TRBJ1-1

CDR3: CASSSGQENSPLHF
DNA: TGCGCCAGCAGCTCGGGACAGGAGAATTCACCCCTCCACTTT
D: TRBD1
size: -
V: TRBV5-1
J: TRBJ1-6

CDR3: CASSQDVGGFGELFF
DNA: TGCGCCAGCAGCCAAGATGTAGGCGGTTTTGGGGAGCTGTTTTTT
D: -
size: -
V: TRBV4-3
J: TRBJ2-2

CDR3: CASSRQEQETQYF
DNA: TGTGCCAGCAGTAGACAGGAGCAAGAGACCCAGTACTTC
D: -
size: few
V: TRBV6-1
J: TRBJ2-5

CDR3: CASSQATGRGSPLHF
DNA: TGCGCCAGCAGCCAAGCGACAGGGCGTGGCTCACCCCTCCACTTT
D: TRBD1
size: -
V: TRBV4-3
J: TRBJ1-6

CDR3: CATSDRSTGELFF
DNA: TGTGCCACCAGTGATAGAAGTACCGGGGAGCTGTTTTTT
D: -
size: -
V: TRBV24-1
J: TRBJ2-2

CDR3: CASSSSGATNEKLFF
DNA: TGTGCCAGCAGCTCGTCAGGGGCAACTAATGAAAAACTGTTTTTT
D: -
size: many
V: TRBV7-9
J: TRBJ1-4

CDR3: CASSPLDRVTGELFF
DNA: TGTGCCAGCTCACCACTGGACAGGGTTACCGGGGAGCTGTTTTTT
D: TRBD1
size: -
V: TRBV18
J: TRBJ2-2

CDR3: CASSYGIHNEQFF
DNA: TGTGCCAGCAGTTACGGGATCCACAATGAGCAGTTCTTC
D: -
size: -
V: TRBV6-5
J: TRBJ2-1

CDR3: CASSSPWGRDTEAFF
DNA: TGCGCCAGCAGCTCCCCTTGGGGTCGGGACACTGAAGCTTTCTTT
D: -
size: -
V: TRBV5-1
J: TRBJ1-1

CDR3: CASSLWGTGQGYEQYF
DNA: TGTGCCAGCAGCTTATGGGGTACGGGGCAGGGCTACGAGCAGTACTTC
D: -
size: -
V: TRBV7-6
J: TRBJ2-7

CDR3: CSVPGRTNTEAFF
DNA: TGCAGCGTTCCGGGACGGACGAACACTGAAGCTTTCTTT
D: -
size: few
V: TRBV29-1
J: TRBJ1-1

CDR3: CASSYWLQGALNTEAFF
DNA: TGTGCCAGCAGTTACTGGCTACAGGGGGCGTTGAACACTGAAGCTTTCTTT
D: TRBD1
size: -
V: TRBV6-2/TRBV6-3
J: TRBJ1-1

CDR3: CASSELLGAETQYF
DNA: TGTGCCAGCAGCGAATTACTAGGAGCGGAGACCCAGTACTTC
D: -
size: few
V: TRBV7-2
J: TRBJ2-5

CDR3: CASSVRSGGLQETQYF
DNA: TGTGCCAGCAGCGTACGTAGCGGGGGTCTCCAAGAGACCCAGTACTTC
D: TRBD2
size: -
V: TRBV9
J: TRBJ2-5

CDR3: CASSFGADNEQFF
DNA: TGTGCCAGCAGTTTCGGGGCTGACAATGAGCAGTTCTTC
D: -
size: -
V: TRBV28
J: TRBJ2-1

CDR3: CASSQEGTEGSGELFF
DNA: TGTGCCAGCAGCCAAGAGGGGACTGAAGGTTCCGGGGAGCTGTTTTTT
D: -
size: few
V: TRBV3-1
J: TRBJ2-2

CDR3: CASSVGQGKTQYF
DNA: TGTGCCAGCAGCGTGGGACAGGGGAAGACCCAGTACTTC
D: TRBD1
size: -
V: TRBV5-8
J: TRBJ2-5

CDR3: CASSLLTGPNTGELFF
DNA: TGCGCCAGCAGCCTATTGACGGGGCCGAACACCGGGGAGCTGTTTTTT
D: -
size: few
V: TRBV4-1
J: TRBJ2-2

CDR3: CASSIDHTLKQPQHF
DNA: TGTGCCAGTAGTATAGATCACACCCTCAAGCAGCCCCAGCATTTT
D: -
size: -
V: TRBV19
J: TRBJ1-5

CDR3: CASSSSSTNEKLFF
DNA: TGCGCCAGCAGCTCCTCATCAACTAATGAAAAACTGTTTTTT
D: -
size: -
V: TRBV5-1
J: TRBJ1-4

CDR3: CASSLGAGGGDTQYF
DNA: TGTGCCAGCAGTTTAGGCGCGGGGGGAGGCGATACGCAGTATTTT
D: TRBD2
size: -
V: TRBV12-3/TRBV12-4
J: TRBJ2-3

CDR3: CASSFRGTNNSPLHF
DNA: TGTGCCAGCAGCTTCCGGGGAACCAATAATTCACCCCTCCACTTT
D: -
size: few
V: TRBV7-2
J: TRBJ1-6

CDR3: CASSSGQGAEGANVLTF
DNA: TGCGCCAGCAGCTCCGGACAGGGGGCGGAGGGGGCCAACGTCCTGACTTTC
D: TRBD1
size: few
V: TRBV5-1
J: TRBJ2-6

CDR3: CSATVNYGYTF
DNA: TGCAGCGCGACAGTTAACTATGGCTACACCTTC
D: -
size: few
V: TRBV29-1
J: TRBJ1-2

CDR3: CASSLGPPGSNTGELFF
DNA: TGTGCCAGCAGCTTAGGCCCTCCCGGGTCCAACACCGGGGAGCTGTTTTTT
D: -
size: few
V: TRBV7-2
J: TRBJ2-2

CDR3: CASSPWGGGARGNQPQHF
DNA: TGTGCCAGCAGTCCGTGGGGGGGGGGCGCGAGGGGCAATCAGCCCCAGCATTTT
D: -
size: -
V: TRBV6-5
J: TRBJ1-5

CDR3: CASSLGGLAGTETQYF
DNA: TGTGCCAGCAGCTTGGGGGGACTAGCGGGGACGGAGACCCAGTACTTC
D: TRBD2
size: -
V: TRBV7-3
J: TRBJ2-5

CDR3: CASSQVGTGDNYGYTF
DNA: TGTGCCAGCAGCCAGGTCGGGACAGGCGATAACTATGGCTACACCTTC
D: TRBD1
size: many
V: TRBV4-2
J: TRBJ1-2

CDR3: CASSFGGGNYYGYTF
DNA: TGTGCCAGCAGCTTTGGAGGGGGGAATTACTATGGCTACACCTTC
D: -
size: -
V: TRBV5-5
J: TRBJ1-2

CDR3: CASSPPSTTNTEAFF
DNA: TGTGCCAGCTCACCACCGAGTACGACGAACACTGAAGCTTTCTTT
D: -
size: many
V: TRBV18
J: TRBJ1-1

CDR3: CSARAGGQREQFF
DNA: TGCAGTGCTAGAGCCGGGGGCCAACGTGAGCAGTTCTTC
D: -
size: -
V: TRBV20-1
J: TRBJ2-1

CDR3: CASSLISGQTEAFF
DNA: TGCGCCAGCAGCTTAATCTCGGGGCAAACTGAAGCTTTCTTT
D: -
size: few
V: TRBV5-1
J: TRBJ1-1

CDR3: CASSLAGGAGNSPLHF
DNA: TGTGCCAGCAGCTTGGCGGGGGGGGCAGGGAATTCACCCCTCCACTTT
D: -
size: -
V: TRBV7-2
J: TRBJ1-6

CDR3: CASSQTGGIADTQYF
DNA: TGCGCCAGCAGCCAAACAGGGGGGATTGCAGATACGCAGTATTTT
D: TRBD1
size: -
V: TRBV4-1
J: TRBJ2-3

CDR3: CASRGVGLANSYGVQFF
DNA: TGTGCCAGCAGGGGGGTGGGACTAGCTAATTCCTACGGAGTGCAGTTCTTC
D: TRBD2
size: few
V: TRBV2
J: TRBJ2-1

CDR3: CASSSLAGLETQYF
DNA: TGTGCCAGCAGCTCACTAGCGGGGTTAGAGACCCAGTACTTC
D: TRBD2
size: -
V: TRBV7-2
J: TRBJ2-5

CDR3: CASSQDDVQGRLEYF
DNA: TGTGCCAGCAGCCAAGATGATGTGCAGGGACGGTTAGAGTACTTC
D: -
size: -
V: TRBV3-1
J: TRBJ2-5

CDR3: CASSYPLRGGLDLEQFF
DNA: TGTGCCAGCAGTTACCCCCTTCGGGGGGGCCTAGACCTTGAGCAGTTCTTC
D: TRBD2
size: few
V: TRBV6-2/TRBV6-3
J: TRBJ2-1

CDR3: CASRGPIVTDTQYF
DNA: TGTGCCAGCAGAGGTCCAATTGTCACAGATACGCAGTATTTT
D: -
size: few
V: TRBV28
J: TRBJ2-3

CDR3: CASSIFKGSGANVLTF
DNA: TGTGCCAGTAGTATTTTTAAGGGGAGCGGGGCCAACGTCCTGACTTTC
D: -
size: -
V: TRBV19
J: TRBJ2-6

CDR3: CATSGTWGRLAQHEQFF
DNA: TGTGCCACCAGCGGAACGTGGGGGAGACTAGCCCAGCATGAGCAGTTCTTC
D: TRBD2
size: -
V: TRBV15
J: TRBJ2-1

CDR3: CASNQGEANIQYF
DNA: TGTGCCAGCAACCAGGGGGAAGCAAACATTCAGTACTTC
D: TRBD1
size: many
V: TRBV7-9
J: TRBJ2-4

CDR3: CASRAPGQGAYEQYF
DNA: TGCGCCAGCAGAGCTCCGGGACAGGGCGCCTACGAGCAGTACTTC
D: TRBD1
size: many
V: TRBV5-1
J: TRBJ2-7

CDR3: CASSFGLDNEQFF
DNA: TGTGCCAGCAGTTTTGGGTTAGACAATGAGCAGTTCTTC
D: -
size: -
V: TRBV12-3/TRBV12-4
J: TRBJ2-1

CDR3: CASGQSFYNEQFF
DNA: TGTGCCAGCGGCCAAAGCTTTTACAATGAGCAGTTCTTC
D: -
size: -
V: TRBV7-6
J: TRBJ2-1

CDR3: CASSQVDLGLAGYNEQFF
DNA: TGCGCCAGCAGCCAAGTTGATTTAGGACTAGCGGGGTACAATGAGCAGTTCTTC
D: TRBD2
size: -
V: TRBV4-1
J: TRBJ2-1

CDR3: CASSLRTGSGTDTQYF
DNA: TGTGCCAGCAGCCTGCGAACAGGGTCTGGAACAGATACGCAGTATTTT
D: -
size: few
V: TRBV5-4
J: TRBJ2-3

CDR3: CASSFQWSTDQPQHF
DNA: TGTGCCAGCAGCTTTCAGTGGTCGACCGATCAGCCCCAGCATTTT
D: -
size: -
V: TRBV5-6
J: TRBJ1-5

CDR3: CSVERGANYGYTF
DNA: TGCAGCGTTGAGCGTGGGGCTAACTATGGCTACACCTTC
D: -
size: few
V: TRBV29-1
J: TRBJ1-2

CDR3: CASSLEGRAYSYNSPLHF
DNA: TGTGCCAGCAGCTTGGAGGGCAGGGCATACTCCTATAATTCACCCCTCCACTTT
D: -
size: -
V: TRBV5-5
J: TRBJ1-6

CDR3: CASSLEHPGAASGYTF
DNA: TGCGCCAGCAGCTTGGAGCATCCAGGGGCCGCTTCGGGCTACACCTTC
D: -
size: -
V: TRBV5-1
J: TRBJ1-2

CDR3: CSAPIGTQYF
DNA: TGCAGTGCTCCCATCGGTACGCAGTATTTT
D: -
size: -
V: TRBV20-1
J: TRBJ2-3

CDR3: CASSRANREGTEAFF
DNA: TGTGCCAGCAGCAGAGCGAACAGGGAGGGGACTGAAGCTTTCTTT
D: -
size: few
V: TRBV9
J: TRBJ1-1

CDR3: CASSQDQPERGGQGDTQYF
DNA: TGCGCCAGCAGCCAAGATCAACCCGAGCGGGGGGGCCAGGGAGATACGCAGTATTTT
D: TRBD2
size: few
V: TRBV4-3
J: TRBJ2-3

CDR3: CASSVRRDVSGNTIYF
DNA: TGTGCCAGCAGCGTGAGACGGGACGTTTCTGGAAACACCATATATTTT
D: -
size: -
V: TRBV9
J: TRBJ1-3

CDR3: CASSDTSRIGNEQFF
DNA: TGTGCCAGCAGTGATACTAGCCGAATAGGCAATGAGCAGTTCTTC
D: -
size: many
V: TRBV25-1
J: TRBJ2-1

CDR3: CASSFKRGRGEKLFF
DNA: TGTGCCAGCAGTTTTAAGAGGGGGAGAGGTGAAAAACTGTTTTTT
D: -
size: few
V: TRBV27
J: TRBJ1-4